These 14 T cell receptor beta chains were sequenced from one sample in a study of T cell clonality in common variable immunodeficiency. The method was immunoSEQ multiplex PCR; TCRdb's version includes in-frame clones alone and lacks a portion of them. The sample holds 50,000 to 65,000 clones, and no clone turns up only once. Sequencing was carried out using peripheral blood mononuclear cells. The receptors here all came from a person between 18 and 75 years old in good health.

Ten or more counts support this clone. The missing CDR3 end, 3 residues past where the read stops, is filled in from the germline J gene. The gene calls are TRBV20-1 and TRBJ2-3, with D maybe TRBD2 (5 bases). V was cut by 5 bases and J by 6 bases, with 12 bases left in between. The CDR3 contains 12 residues. Germline V gene sequence: CDR1 DFQATT, CDR2 SNEGSKA (reference sequence). The CDR3 reads CSASTSYDTQYF. CDR3 bases read: TGCAGTGCTTCCACTAGTTATGATACG.

This clone was seen repeatedly, ten times or more. Read data end 3 residues before the CDR3 end; the end is taken from the germline J gene. V and J are TRBV7-9 and TRBJ1-2, with 8 bases matching TRBD1. Germline V gives CDR1 SEHNR, CDR2 FQNEAQ (reference sequence). The CDR3 is 13 amino acids. V lost 5 bases to trimming and J lost 4 bases; unmatched junction nucleotides: 3. Incomplete CDR3 DNA: TGTGCCAGCAGCGTTACAGGGGGCTATGGC. Translating gives CASSVTGGYG. The complete CDR3 reads CASSVTGGYGYTF.

This clone was observed a handful of times. The read halts 3 residues ahead of the CDR3 end, with the missing end drawn from the germline J gene. The chain joins TRBV19 to TRBJ2-1; 10 bases are a match to TRBD2. The CDR3 is 14 residues long. The J segment lost 6 bases and the V segment lost 7 bases, leaving 6 bases of the junction unmatched. Germline values: CDR1 LNHDA, CDR2 SQIVND (reference sequence). The part of the CDR3 DNA that was read is TGTGCCAGTAACCTAGCGGGAGCCCCCAATGAG. Amino acids: CASNLAGAPNE. The whole CDR3 sequence is CASNLAGAPNEQFF.

The table lists this clone with many counts. The sequence runs out 3 residues before the end of the CDR3; the remainder is reconstructed from the germline J gene. The chain combines TRBV19 with TRBJ1-5; maybe TRBD1 (5 bases). Trimming removed 6 bases from V and 4 bases from J, with 19 bases in between. CDR3 length: 16 amino acids. From germline, CDR1 is LNHDA and CDR2 SQIVND (reference sequence). The CDR3 here is CASSKTLGGTNQPQHF. The CDR3 DNA, read in part, is TGTGCCAGTAGCAAAACTCTGGGGGGTACTAATCAGCCC.

This clone has ten or more counts. The read falls 3 residues short of the CDR3 end, and the missing part is taken from the germline J gene. The chain links TRBV4-2 to TRBJ2-3; 9 bases fit TRBD1. After removal of 1 base from V and 6 bases from J, the junction contained 5 bases not matched to a gene. CDR3 length equals 15 residues. Germline V gene lookup returns CDR1 LGHNA and CDR2 YNFKEQ. CDR3 DNA (partial): TGTGCCAGCAGCCAAGTGACAGGGGGACGGGATACG. Translated, it gives CASSQVTGGRDT. The whole CDR3 protein reads CASSQVTGGRDTQYF.

There are many counts of this clone. CDR3 DNA, as far as it was read: TGTGCCAGTAGATTAGCGGGGGCCGTCACAGATACG. Amino acid sequence: CASRLAGAVTDT. In full, the CDR3 reads CASRLAGAVTDTQYF. The chain carries TRBV19 and TRBJ2-3, with 9 positions matching TRBD2. The read is 3 residues too short to cover the CDR3 end, so that end is filled in from the germline J gene. Germline V gene data show CDR1 as LNHDA and CDR2 as SQIVND (reference sequence). The CDR3 contains 15 residues. Germline trimming cut 6 bases from V and 2 bases from J; bases unmatched to any gene: 6.

With respect to this clone: The CDR3 end is not reached by the read, which stops 3 residues before it; the germline J gene fills it in. The chain links TRBV6-1 to TRBJ2-3; D is undetermined. The CDR3 sequence is 18 residues long. Per germline, CDR1 MNHNS and CDR2 SASEGT. The CDR3 bases that were read are TGTGCCAGCAGTGAAAGGCGAGGCGAATTGTATAGCAATCAGCCG. Its translation is CASSERRGELYSNQP. The whole CDR3 reads CASSERRGELYSNQPQYF.

Many counts were recorded for this clone. The CDR3 end lies 3 residues beyond the end of the read and is filled in from the germline J gene. This chain connects TRBV13 to TRBJ2-5; 7 positions agree with TRBD1. V lost 4 bases and J lost 5; bases outside the gene matches: 7. The V gene's germline CDR1 is PRHDT and CDR2 FYEKMQ (reference sequence). The CDR3 totals 14 residues. The CDR3 DNA, read in part, is TGTGCCAGCAGCTGGACAACAGGGGACGAGACC. Translated, it gives CASSWTTGDET. The whole CDR3 sequence reads CASSWTTGDETQYF.

Remarks on this clone: The observed sequence ends 3 residues before the CDR3 terminus, with the missing tail filled in from the germline J gene. The J gene is TRBJ2-3, the V gene TRBV11-2; D possibly uses TRBD1 or TRBD2 (6 bases each). Looked up from germline, CDR1 is SGHAT and CDR2 is FQNNGV. The CDR3 sequence is 11 residues long. The CDR3 sequence: CASSGGTPQYF. The DNA read from the CDR3 is TGTGCCAGCAGCGGAGGGACACCG.

There are a few counts of this clone. The read gets to within 3 residues of the CDR3 end, and the germline J gene fills in the rest. V usage is TRBV7-8 and J usage is TRBJ2-2; 7 bases line up with TRBD1. Germline loops: CDR1 SGHVS, CDR2 FQNEAQ. CDR3 size: 14 residues. The chain's CDR3 is CASSLAGGDRKLFF. CDR3 bases read: TGTGCCAGCAGCTTAGCAGGGGGCGATAGAAAG.

This clone was seen at least ten times. The DNA read from the CDR3 is TGTGCCAGTAGTATGGAGGACTCAGGGCCC. This sequence encodes CASSMEDSGP. The CDR3 as a whole reads CASSMEDSGPQHF. The genes are TRBV19 and TRBJ1-5; D not resolved. With the read ending 3 residues before the CDR3 end, the germline J gene is used to fill in that end. There are 13 residues in the CDR3. CDR1 is LNHDA and CDR2 is SQIVND in the germline V gene (reference sequence). V lost 3 bases and J 9 bases, leaving 12 bases between the germline ends.

This clone was observed a few times. The CDR3 extends 3 residues past the end of the read, so its final part is completed from the germline J gene. V and J are TRBV19 and TRBJ1-5; D is uncertain. The CDR3 covers 15 residues. The V and J ends lost 5 bases and 7 bases respectively, with 18 bases between them. The germline V gene encodes CDR1 LNHDA and CDR2 SQIVND (reference sequence). The CDR3 DNA, read in part, is TGTGCCAGTAGTCCCGGATCCACCCGAGGGCAGCCC. It encodes CASSPGSTRGQP. The full CDR3 is CASSPGSTRGQPQHF.

This clone was observed at least ten times. The read ends 3 residues early relative to the CDR3; the germline J gene fills the gap. The V and J genes are TRBV19 and TRBJ1-5; 11 bases fit TRBD1. J gave up 8 bases and V 2 bases, and 8 bases lay outside the gene matches. CDR3 size: 16 residues. Per germline, CDR1 LNHDA and CDR2 SQIVND (reference sequence). The CDR3 is CASSITGTGGLEPQHF. The sequenced CDR3 bases are TGTGCCAGTAGTATAACCGGGACAGGGGGTTTGGAGCCC.

Points on this clone: With the read ending 3 residues before the CDR3 end, the germline J gene is used to fill in that end. This chain connects TRBV19 to TRBJ2-4, with D uncertain. This CDR3 has 13 residues. Germline lookup yields CDR1 LNHDA and CDR2 SQIVND (reference sequence). CDR3 DNA (partial): TGTGCCAGTAGTATGAGTCAGAACTATGGT. Amino acid sequence: CASSMSQNYG. The complete CDR3 reads CASSMSQNYGQYF.